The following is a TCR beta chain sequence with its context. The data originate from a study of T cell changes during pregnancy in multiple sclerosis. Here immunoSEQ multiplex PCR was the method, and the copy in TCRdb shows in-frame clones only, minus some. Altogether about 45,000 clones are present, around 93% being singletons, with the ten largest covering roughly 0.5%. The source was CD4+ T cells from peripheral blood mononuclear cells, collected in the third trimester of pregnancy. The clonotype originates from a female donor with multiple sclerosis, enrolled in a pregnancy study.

This CDR3 reads CSVEEKTTGSQETQYF. Here the CDR3 DNA reads TGCAGCGTTGAAGAGAAGACGACAGGGAGCCAAGAGACCCAGTACTTC. This chain joins TRBV29-1 and TRBJ2-5; 7 bases agree with TRBD1. The CDR3 spans 16 residues. Trimming cost V 0 bases and J 1 base; bases outside gene matches: 8. The germline V gene has CDR1 SQVTM and CDR2 ANQGSEA.